This TCR beta chain was captured in a study of CD8 T cells in ankylosing spondylitis. This CDR3 comprises 15 residues. The V gene end was trimmed by 5 bases and the J gene end by 5 bases; junction bases not matched to a gene: 7. Germline assignment: CDR1 SNHLY and CDR2 FYNNEI. Findings and limits, study-wide: Reported data indicate significant enrichment of disease-linked clones within matched ankylosing spondylitis synovial fluid. CD8+ by phenotype, disease-linked clones were relatively rare in peripheral blood. Certain motif variants had earlier appeared in reactive arthritis synovial fluid and blood. It appeared that ankylosing spondylitis blood was characterized by a TCR beta motif of seven or eight highly homologous variants.

Quantitative 5'-RACE with molecular barcodes generated TCR beta libraries. TCRdb re-called the 5' RACE reads with MiXCR, one entry per CDR3 protein. The sample lists 100,000 to 150,000 distinct CDR3 sequences, more than 15% occurring once. A note on this clonotype: Antigen unknown.

The V and J genes are TRBV2 and TRBJ2-2; 8 nucleotides line up with TRBD1. The clonotype originates from a male donor with ankylosing spondylitis. The sequencing input was blood, either unsorted or a sorted T cell fraction (not recorded which). CDR3 bases: TGTGCCAGCAGTATGACAGGGGTACGGACCGGGGAGCTGTTTTTT. Translating gives CASSMTGVRTGELFF.